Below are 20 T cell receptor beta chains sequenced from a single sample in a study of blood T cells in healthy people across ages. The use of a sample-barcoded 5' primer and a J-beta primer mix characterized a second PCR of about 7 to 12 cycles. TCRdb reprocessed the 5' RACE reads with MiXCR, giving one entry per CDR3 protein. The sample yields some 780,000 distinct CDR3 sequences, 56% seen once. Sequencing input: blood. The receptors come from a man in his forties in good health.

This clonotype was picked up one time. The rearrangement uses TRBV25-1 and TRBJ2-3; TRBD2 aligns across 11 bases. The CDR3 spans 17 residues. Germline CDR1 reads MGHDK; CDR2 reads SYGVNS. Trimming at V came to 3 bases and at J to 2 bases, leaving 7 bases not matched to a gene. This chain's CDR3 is CASSDGLAGGDTDTQYF. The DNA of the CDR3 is TGTGCCAGCAGTGACGGGTTAGCGGGGGGGGACACAGATACGCAGTATTTT.

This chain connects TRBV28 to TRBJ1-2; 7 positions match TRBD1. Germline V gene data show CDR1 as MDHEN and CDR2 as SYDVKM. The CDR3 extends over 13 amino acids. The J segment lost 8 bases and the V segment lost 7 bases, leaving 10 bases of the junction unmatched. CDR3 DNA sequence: TGTGCCAGCACCCACAACAGGGGTGAAGGCTACACCTTC. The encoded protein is CASTHNRGEGYTF.

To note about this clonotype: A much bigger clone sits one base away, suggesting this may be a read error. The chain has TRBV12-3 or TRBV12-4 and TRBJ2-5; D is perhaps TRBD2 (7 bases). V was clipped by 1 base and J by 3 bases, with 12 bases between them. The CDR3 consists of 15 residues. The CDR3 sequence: CASSLVGGGEETQYF. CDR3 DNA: TGTGCCAGCAGTTTAGTAGGGGGAGGGGAAGAGACCCAGTACTTC.

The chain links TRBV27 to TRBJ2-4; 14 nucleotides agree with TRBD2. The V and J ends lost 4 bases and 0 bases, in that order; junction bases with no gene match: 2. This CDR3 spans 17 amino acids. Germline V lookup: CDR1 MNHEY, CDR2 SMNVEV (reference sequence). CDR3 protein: CASSSGLAGGAKNIQYF. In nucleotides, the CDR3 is TGTGCCAGCAGTTCTGGACTAGCGGGAGGAGCCAAAAACATTCAGTACTTC.

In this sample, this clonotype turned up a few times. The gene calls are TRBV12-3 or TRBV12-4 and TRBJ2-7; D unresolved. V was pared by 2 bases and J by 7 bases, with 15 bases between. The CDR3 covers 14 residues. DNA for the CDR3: TGTGCCAGCAGTTTATCAAGGGCTTTGGGGGAGCAGTACTTC. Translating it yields CASSLSRALGEQYF.

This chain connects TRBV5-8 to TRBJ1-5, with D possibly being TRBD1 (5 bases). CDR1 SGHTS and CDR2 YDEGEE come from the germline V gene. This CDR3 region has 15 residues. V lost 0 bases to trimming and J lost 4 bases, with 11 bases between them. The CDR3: CASSLVGRRNQPQHF. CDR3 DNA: TGTGCCAGCAGCTTGGTGGGACGGCGGAATCAGCCCCAGCATTTT.

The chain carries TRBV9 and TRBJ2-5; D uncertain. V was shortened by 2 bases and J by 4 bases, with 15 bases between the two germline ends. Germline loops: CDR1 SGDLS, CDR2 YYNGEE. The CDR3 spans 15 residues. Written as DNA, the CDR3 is TGTGCCAGCAGCGTGGACGTGGAGCCAGCAGAGACCCAGTACTTC. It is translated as CASSVDVEPAETQYF.

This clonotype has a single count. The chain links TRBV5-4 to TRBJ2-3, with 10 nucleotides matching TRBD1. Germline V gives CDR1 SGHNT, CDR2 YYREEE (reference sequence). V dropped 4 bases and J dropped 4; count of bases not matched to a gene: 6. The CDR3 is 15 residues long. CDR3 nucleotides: TGTGCCAGCAGCCAAGGGACAGGGGAAGCAGATACGCAGTATTTT. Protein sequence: CASSQGTGEADTQYF.

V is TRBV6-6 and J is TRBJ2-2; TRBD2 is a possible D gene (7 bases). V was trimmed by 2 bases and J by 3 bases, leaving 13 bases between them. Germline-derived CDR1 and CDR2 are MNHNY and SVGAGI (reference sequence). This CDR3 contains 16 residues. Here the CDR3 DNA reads TGTGCCAGCAGTTACCTAGGGGGGGGAGACACCGGGGAGCTGTTTTTT. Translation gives CASSYLGGGDTGELFF.

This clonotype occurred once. The CDR3: CSANWGNTEAFF. The CDR3 bases are TGCAGTGCTAATTGGGGCAACACTGAAGCTTTCTTT. The chain couples TRBV20-1 to TRBJ1-1, with a possible D match to TRBD1 (5 bases). Trimming removed 4 bases from V and 2 bases from J, with 8 bases in between. Germline V CDR1 and CDR2: DFQATT, SNEGSKA (reference sequence). This CDR3 has 12 amino acids.

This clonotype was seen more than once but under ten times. CDR3 in amino acids: CSVEKSSYNEQFF. The CDR3 nucleotides read TGCAGCGTTGAAAAGAGCTCCTACAATGAGCAGTTCTTC. This chain links TRBV29-1 with TRBJ2-1; D is uncertain. The germline V gene encodes CDR1 SQVTM and CDR2 ANQGSEA. V was pared by 2 bases and J by 0 bases, with 5 bases between. The CDR3 is made up of 13 amino acids.

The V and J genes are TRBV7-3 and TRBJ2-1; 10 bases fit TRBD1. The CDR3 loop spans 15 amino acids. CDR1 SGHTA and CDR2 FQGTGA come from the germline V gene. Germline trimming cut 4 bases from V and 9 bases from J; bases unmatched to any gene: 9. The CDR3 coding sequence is TGTGCCAGCAGCTCACCGGGACAGGGGCCCAGTGAGCAGTTCTTC. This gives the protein CASSSPGQGPSEQFF.

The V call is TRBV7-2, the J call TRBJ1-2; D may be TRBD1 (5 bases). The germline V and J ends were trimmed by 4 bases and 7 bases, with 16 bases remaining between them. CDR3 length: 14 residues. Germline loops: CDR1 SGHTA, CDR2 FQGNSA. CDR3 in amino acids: CASSSTTTDRGYTF. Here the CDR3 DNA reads TGTGCCAGCAGCTCAACTACGACAGACCGTGGCTACACCTTC.

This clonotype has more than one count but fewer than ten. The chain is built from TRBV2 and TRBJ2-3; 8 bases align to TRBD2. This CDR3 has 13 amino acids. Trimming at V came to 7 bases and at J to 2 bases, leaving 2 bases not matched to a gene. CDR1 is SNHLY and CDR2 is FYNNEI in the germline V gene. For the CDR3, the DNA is TGTGCCAGCACACTAGCGGACACAGATACGCAGTATTTT. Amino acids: CASTLADTDTQYF. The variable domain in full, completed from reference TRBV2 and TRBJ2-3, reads EPEVTQTPSHQVTQMGQEVILRCVPISNHLYFYWYRQILGQKVEFLVSFYNNEISEKSEIFDDQFSVERPDGSNFTLKIRSTKLEDSAMYFCASTLADTDTQYFGPGTRLTVL.

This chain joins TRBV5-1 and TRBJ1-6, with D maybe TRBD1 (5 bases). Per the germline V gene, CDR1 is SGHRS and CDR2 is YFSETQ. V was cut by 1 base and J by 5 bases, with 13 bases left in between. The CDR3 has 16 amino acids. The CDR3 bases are TGCGCCAGCAGCTTGATCGAGGGGATGAATAATTCACCCCTCCACTTT. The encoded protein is CASSLIEGMNNSPLHF.

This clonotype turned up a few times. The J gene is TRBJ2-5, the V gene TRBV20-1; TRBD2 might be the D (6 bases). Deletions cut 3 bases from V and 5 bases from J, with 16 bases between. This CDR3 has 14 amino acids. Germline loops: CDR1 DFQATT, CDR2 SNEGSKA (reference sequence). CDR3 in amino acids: CSARVDGGGETQYF. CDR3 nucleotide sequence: TGCAGTGCTAGGGTAGACGGGGGAGGTGAGACCCAGTACTTC.

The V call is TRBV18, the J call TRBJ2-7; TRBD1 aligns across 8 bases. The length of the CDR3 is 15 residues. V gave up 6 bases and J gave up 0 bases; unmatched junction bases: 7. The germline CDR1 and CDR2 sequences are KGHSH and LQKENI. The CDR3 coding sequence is TGTGCCAGCTCGCAACCGGGACAGGCCTCCTACGAGCAGTACTTC. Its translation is CASSQPGQASYEQYF.

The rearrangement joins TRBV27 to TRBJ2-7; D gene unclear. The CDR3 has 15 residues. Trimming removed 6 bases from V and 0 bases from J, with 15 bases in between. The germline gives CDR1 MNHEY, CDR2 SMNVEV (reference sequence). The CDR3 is CASRPTSFNSYEQYF. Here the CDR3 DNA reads TGTGCCAGCAGACCGACCTCATTTAACTCCTACGAGCAGTACTTC.

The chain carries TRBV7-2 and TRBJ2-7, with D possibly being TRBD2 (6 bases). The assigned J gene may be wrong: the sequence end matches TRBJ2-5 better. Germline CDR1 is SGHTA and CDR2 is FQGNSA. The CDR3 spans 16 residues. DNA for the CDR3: TGTGCCAGCAGCTCACCTGGGACTGGCAGTCAAGAGACCCAGTACTTC. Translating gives CASSSPGTGSQETQYF.

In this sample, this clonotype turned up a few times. The CDR3 loop reads CSARDGVEVNIQYF. CDR3 in DNA: TGCAGTGCTAGAGATGGGGTGGAGGTAAACATTCAGTACTTC. The chain employs TRBV20-1 and TRBJ2-4; the D gene is possibly TRBD2 (5 bases). The CDR3 consists of 14 residues. CDR1 is DFQATT, CDR2 SNEGSKA, per germline (reference sequence). V shed 0 bases and J shed 6 bases, with 12 bases lying between them.